Below, 4 T cell receptor beta chains from the same sample are listed, as sequenced in a study of radiotherapy plus CTLA-4 blockade in lung cancer. Profiling relied on immunoSEQ multiplex PCR, and the TCRdb table lists in-frame clones only, not all of them. The table shows roughly 110,000 clones, with more than 75% occurring only once. The starting material was peripheral blood, obtained from a patient treated with radiotherapy plus ipilimumab. These receptors originate from a human donor with non-small cell lung cancer that progressed on radiotherapy plus ipilimumab. Some clones in this sample may be carry-over from other donors' samples.

CDR3 loop: CASSYSPTGGNYGYTF. Written as DNA, the CDR3 is TGTGCCAGCAGTTACTCTCCGACAGGAGGTAACTATGGCTACACCTTC. J is TRBJ1-2 and V is TRBV6-5; possible D gene TRBD1, 6 bases. The V and J ends lost 0 bases and 1 base respectively, with 12 bases between them. The germline CDR1 and CDR2 sequences are MNHEY and SVGAGI. The CDR3 consists of 16 residues.

V and J are TRBV5-1 and TRBJ1-1; D call uncertain. Trimming stripped 2 bases from V and 0 bases from J, with 8 bases between. CDR3 length: 14 residues. Germline CDR1 reads SGHRS; CDR2 reads YFSETQ. The CDR3 spells CASSFTPMNTEAFF. The CDR3 DNA reads as TGCGCCAGCAGCTTTACGCCTATGAACACTGAAGCTTTCTTT.

The chain employs TRBV7-3 and TRBJ2-3; D is unresolved. Trimming took off 4 bases at V and 2 bases at J, with 10 bases between the two ends. This CDR3 has 14 residues. Germline CDR1 and CDR2: SGHTA and FQGTGA. CDR3 in amino acids: CASSSTRNTDTQYF. DNA of the CDR3: TGTGCCAGCAGCTCGACCCGAAACACAGATACGCAGTATTTT. The full variable domain, with the rest looked up from reference TRBV7-3 and TRBJ2-3, is GAGVSQTPSNKVTEKGKYVELRCDPISGHTALYWYRQSLGQGPEFLIYFQGTGAADDSGLPNDRFFAVRPEGSVSTLKIQRTERGDSAVYLCASSSTRNTDTQYFGPGTRLTVL.

This chain uses TRBV6-5 with TRBJ2-7; D is undetermined. The CDR3 covers 13 residues. Trimming cost V 7 bases and J 11 bases, with 21 bases left between them. The germline V gene encodes CDR1 MNHEY and CDR2 SVGAGI. CDR3: CASTELSGLSEYF. The CDR3 bases are TGTGCCAGCACCGAGTTATCGGGCCTGAGCGAGTACTTC.